The 29 T cell receptor beta chains given below trace back to one sample, sequenced in a study of shared clonotypes between healthy human individuals. Some clones are missing from TCRdb's copy, which holds only in-frame ones; the method was immunoSEQ multiplex PCR. In the table there are approximately 1,500,000 clones, around 95% of which are singletons. Sequencing was carried out using naive CD4+ T cells sorted from blood. The subset here: CD45RA+ positively selected. These receptors all stem from a man aged 30 to 45 in good health.

The rearrangement uses TRBV18 and TRBJ2-2, with D perhaps matching TRBD2 (5 bases). This CDR3 has 14 amino acids. CDR1 is KGHSH, CDR2 LQKENI, per germline. V shed 6 bases and J shed 9 bases, with 17 bases lying between them. Written as DNA, the CDR3 is TGTGCCAGCTCTCAAACCGGGGTTTCACGGGAGCTGTTTTTT. This translates into CASSQTGVSRELFF.

The CDR3 DNA reads TGCGCCAGCAGCCCGTTAGCGGGAGTAAGCACAGATACGCAGTATTTT. Translation: CASSPLAGVSTDTQYF. The J gene is TRBJ2-3, the V gene TRBV5-1; TRBD2 matches at 9 bases. The V gene end was trimmed by 4 bases and the J gene end by 0 bases; junction bases not matched to a gene: 6. The CDR3 loop spans 16 amino acids. Germline values: CDR1 SGHRS, CDR2 YFSETQ.

The gene calls are TRBV10-3 and TRBJ1-5, with D unclear. V dropped 1 base and J dropped 0 bases, with 10 bases sitting between them. This CDR3 is built from 16 residues. Looked up from germline, CDR1 is ENHRY and CDR2 is SYGVKD. Written as DNA, the CDR3 is TGTGCCATCAGTGAGTTCAACAAATATAGCAATCAGCCCCAGCATTTT. Translated, it gives CAISEFNKYSNQPQHF.

The chain has TRBV7-8 and TRBJ1-1; 7 nucleotides align to TRBD1. Germline V gives CDR1 SGHVS, CDR2 FQNEAQ. Trimming took 3 bases from V and 8 from J; bases not matched to a gene: 6. The CDR3 is made up of 13 amino acids. The CDR3 loop is CASSFDRAVEAFF. CDR3 sequence (DNA): TGTGCCAGCAGCTTTGACAGGGCTGTAGAAGCTTTCTTT.

This chain joins TRBV6-1 and TRBJ2-7; the D is unclear. Germline V lookup: CDR1 MNHNS, CDR2 SASEGT. CDR3 length: 13 amino acids. Deletions cut 5 bases from V and 2 bases from J, with 10 bases between. CDR3: CASSRSRPYEQYF. DNA of the CDR3: TGTGCCAGCAGTCGGAGTCGCCCCTACGAGCAGTACTTC.

This clone was recorded once. As DNA, the CDR3 is TGTGCCAGCAGCTTGAGGGGGGTCAACACTGAAGCTTTCTTT. Its translation is CASSLRGVNTEAFF. This chain joins TRBV5-6 and TRBJ1-1, with D possibly matching TRBD1 (6 bases). V gave up 1 base and J gave up 2 bases, with 9 bases separating them. In germline, CDR1 is SGHDT, CDR2 YYEEEE. The length of the CDR3 is 14 residues. The whole variable domain, filled in from reference TRBV5-6 and TRBJ1-1, reads DAGVTQSPTHLIKTRGQQVTLRCSPKSGHDTVSWYQQALGQGPQFIFQYYEEEERQRGNFPDRFSGHQFPNYSSELNVNALLLGDSALYLCASSLRGVNTEAFFGQGTRLTVV.

The chain uses TRBV28 and TRBJ1-5, with 9 bases identical to TRBD1. CDR1 is MDHEN and CDR2 is SYDVKM in the germline V gene. Trimming took 6 bases from V and 4 from J; bases not matched to a gene: 7. The CDR3 sequence is 15 residues long. Here the CDR3 reads CASRLGQGANQPQHF. Here the CDR3 DNA reads TGTGCCAGCAGGTTGGGACAGGGTGCGAATCAGCCCCAGCATTTT.

The chain carries TRBV14 and TRBJ2-3; no clear D. V lost 2 bases and J lost 2, with 11 bases in between. Germline-derived CDR1 and CDR2 are SGHDN and FVKESK. The CDR3 has 15 residues. CDR3 nucleotides: TGTGCCAGCAGCCAACTGACACAATCCACAGATACGCAGTATTTT. Translation gives CASSQLTQSTDTQYF.

The gene calls are TRBV5-6 and TRBJ2-7; weak D call: TRBD2 (6 bases). The V end was cut by 0 bases, the J end by 2 bases, with 12 bases between. Germline lookup yields CDR1 SGHDT and CDR2 YYEEEE. This CDR3 contains 15 residues. Written as DNA, the CDR3 is TGTGCCAGCAGCTTGGAACTGGGGGGAGCCTACGAGCAGTACTTC. Protein: CASSLELGGAYEQYF.

This chain links TRBV19 with TRBJ2-1; possibly TRBD1 or TRBD2 for D (5 bases each). This CDR3 region has 14 residues. CDR1 and CDR2 (germline): LNHDA, SQIVND (reference sequence). The V end was cut by 7 bases, the J end by 6 bases, with 16 bases between. CDR3 loop: CASTPGPASNEQFF. CDR3 sequence (DNA): TGTGCCAGTACTCCGGGACCCGCTTCCAATGAGCAGTTCTTC.

In DNA form, the CDR3 reads TGCAGCGTTGGACGGAAAATCACAGATACGCAGTATTTT. This encodes CSVGRKITDTQYF. The chain is built from TRBV29-1 and TRBJ2-3; D gene unclear. This CDR3 is built from 13 residues. CDR1 and CDR2 (germline): SQVTM, ANQGSEA. V was pared by 4 bases and J by 2 bases, with 10 bases between.

This chain links TRBV19 with TRBJ2-7, with a possible D match to TRBD2 (5 bases). CDR3 length: 16 amino acids. Per the germline V gene, CDR1 is LNHDA and CDR2 is SQIVND (reference sequence). V gave up 5 bases and J gave up 0 bases, with 17 bases separating them. CDR3 nucleotides: TGTGCCAGTAGTGAGCCCGGACTCTCCCGCTCCTACGAGCAGTACTTC. Translation: CASSEPGLSRSYEQYF.

The chain links TRBV28 to TRBJ1-1; no clear D. Germline V gene sequence: CDR1 MDHEN, CDR2 SYDVKM. This CDR3 spans 16 amino acids. The V gene lost 10 bases and the J gene lost 1 base, with 22 bases spanning the gap. CDR3: CATLRNRGLTNTEAFF. CDR3 DNA sequence: TGTGCCACCCTACGGAATCGTGGGCTTACGAACACTGAAGCTTTCTTT.

In the case of this clone: The identical CDR3 is also encoded by other nucleotide sequences in the sample. The DNA for the CDR3 is TGTGCCAGCAGCACCTCCTACGAGCAGTACTTC. The encoded protein is CASSTSYEQYF. The chain carries TRBV7-2 and TRBJ2-7; the D is unclear. CDR1 and CDR2 from the germline V gene are SGHTA and FQGNSA. The CDR3 covers 11 residues. V dropped 5 bases and J dropped 0 bases, with 2 bases sitting between them.

The V call is TRBV28, the J call TRBJ2-2; D might be TRBD1 (6 bases). V was shortened by 6 bases and J by 13 bases, with 21 bases between the two germline ends. Germline loops: CDR1 MDHEN, CDR2 SYDVKM. CDR3 length: 14 amino acids. CDR3 loop: CASSLTTTGPGLFF. CDR3 coding DNA: TGTGCCAGCAGCCTTACCACCACAGGGCCTGGGCTGTTTTTT.

The gene calls are TRBV6-1 and TRBJ2-7; the D gene is possibly TRBD1 (6 bases). The CDR3 covers 16 residues. Germline V gives CDR1 MNHNS, CDR2 SASEGT. Trimming cost V 0 bases and J 2 bases, with 14 bases left between them. The CDR3 protein is CASSEALWDKPYEQYF. The CDR3 nucleotides are TGTGCCAGCAGTGAAGCTTTGTGGGACAAACCCTACGAGCAGTACTTC.

The sample holds one count of this clone. V gene TRBV18 combines with J gene TRBJ2-2, with D possibly TRBD1 on 6 matching bases. The CDR3 is 13 residues long. Trimming took off 1 base at V and 7 bases at J, with 7 bases between the two ends. Germline CDR1 and CDR2: KGHSH and LQKENI. Here the CDR3 reads CASSPQGVGELFF. As DNA, the CDR3 is TGTGCCAGCTCACCACAGGGGGTCGGGGAGCTGTTTTTT.

V is TRBV5-4 and J is TRBJ2-2; D is unclear. V lost 7 bases and J 10 bases, leaving 14 bases between the germline ends. The germline gives CDR1 SGHNT, CDR2 YYREEE (reference sequence). The CDR3 contains 12 residues. CDR3 DNA sequence: TGTGCCAGCGGCAACAACGGAGTGGAGCTGTTTTTT. Protein product: CASGNNGVELFF.

The V call is TRBV6-1, the J call TRBJ1-2; TRBD1 aligns across 7 bases. The germline V gene has CDR1 MNHNS and CDR2 SASEGT. The CDR3 is 13 amino acids. J gave up 3 bases and V 3 bases, and 1 base lay outside the gene matches. The chain's CDR3 is CASSDRGYYGYTF. In DNA, the CDR3 is TGTGCCAGCAGTGACAGGGGGTACTATGGCTACACCTTC.

This clone was seen just once. This specimen includes other DNA sequences encoding the same CDR3. The chain has TRBV7-6 and TRBJ2-7, with 8 bases aligning to TRBD2. The CDR3 has 12 residues. Germline V gene sequence: CDR1 SGHVS, CDR2 FNYEAQ. After removal of 8 bases from V and 5 bases from J, the junction contained 5 bases not matched to a gene. CDR3 nucleotide sequence: TGTGCCAGCTCCGGGGGGGGACACGAGCAGTACTTC. Its protein is CASSGGGHEQYF.

The chain uses TRBV5-1 and TRBJ2-7; D assignment may be TRBD1 or TRBD2 (5 bases each). Germline V gives CDR1 SGHRS, CDR2 YFSETQ. The length of the CDR3 is 15 residues. The V gene lost 4 bases and the J gene lost 7 bases, with 21 bases spanning the gap. CDR3 nucleotides: TGCGCCAGCAGCCCCTTCCTCTCCGGGACGCGTGAGCAGTACTTC. Translated, it gives CASSPFLSGTREQYF.

This chain joins TRBV7-9 and TRBJ2-7, with TRBD2 matching 12 bases. J lost 0 bases, V lost 1 base, and 1 base had no gene match. The CDR3 has 16 amino acids. Germline V gene lookup returns CDR1 SEHNR and CDR2 FQNEAQ (reference sequence). The CDR3 DNA reads as TGTGCCAGCAGCTTAGGGACTAGCGGGATCTCCTACGAGCAGTACTTC. It yields the protein CASSLGTSGISYEQYF.

V is TRBV30 and J is TRBJ1-2; D gene unclear. This CDR3 is 13 amino acids long. V was trimmed by 4 bases and J by 4 bases, leaving 13 bases between them. Germline CDR1 is GTSNPN and CDR2 is SVGIG (reference sequence). CDR3 amino acids: CAWTLSPIYGYTF. The CDR3, as DNA: TGTGCCTGGACCCTTTCCCCTATCTATGGCTACACCTTC.

The chain links TRBV25-1 to TRBJ2-7, with D hard to call. Germline CDR1 is MGHDK and CDR2 is SYGVNS. V was shortened by 10 bases and J by 6 bases, with 7 bases between the two germline ends. This CDR3 region has 9 residues. CDR3 amino acids: CATSREQYF. DNA of the CDR3: TGTGCCACGAGCCGCGAGCAGTACTTC.

The V gene is TRBV6-1, the J gene TRBJ2-1; TRBD1 is a possible D gene (7 bases). The germline V gene encodes CDR1 MNHNS and CDR2 SASEGT. Deletions cut 4 bases from V and 9 bases from J, with 16 bases between. The length of the CDR3 is 14 residues. The CDR3 spells CASSARQGGGEQFF. The CDR3 DNA sequence: TGTGCCAGCAGTGCACGGCAGGGGGGAGGTGAGCAGTTCTTC.

The V and J genes are TRBV14 and TRBJ2-1; D perhaps matches TRBD1 (5 bases). Germline CDR1 reads SGHDN; CDR2 reads FVKESK. The CDR3 totals 16 residues. The V end was cut by 0 bases, the J end by 8 bases, with 17 bases between. CDR3 amino acids: CASSQDRAGIRDEQFF. In DNA, the CDR3 is TGTGCCAGCAGCCAAGATAGGGCAGGGATTAGGGATGAGCAGTTCTTC.

The chain combines TRBV19 with TRBJ2-4, with TRBD2 matching 15 bases. Germline V gene data show CDR1 as LNHDA and CDR2 as SQIVND (reference sequence). The CDR3 is 20 amino acids. Germline trimming cut 5 bases from V and 0 bases from J; bases unmatched to any gene: 11. The CDR3 DNA sequence: TGTGCCAGTAGTCCCCCGGGACTAGCGGGAGGCCAACTAGCCAAAAACATTCAGTACTTC. The encoded protein is CASSPPGLAGGQLAKNIQYF.

There are a few counts of this clone. The chain recombines TRBV2 with TRBJ1-1; TRBD1 aligns across 8 bases. CDR3 length: 12 residues. V lost 7 bases to trimming and J lost 11 bases; unmatched junction nucleotides: 9. Germline lookup yields CDR1 SNHLY and CDR2 FYNNEI. In nucleotides, the CDR3 is TGTGCCAGCACCGTGGACAGGGTGGATGCTTTCTTT. Its translation: CASTVDRVDAFF.

The chain recombines TRBV13 with TRBJ2-1; 8 bases agree with TRBD2. The CDR3 consists of 15 residues. From germline, CDR1 is PRHDT and CDR2 FYEKMQ (reference sequence). V lost 6 bases and J lost 4; bases outside the gene matches: 8. The CDR3 protein is CASRFRLAYYNEQFF. CDR3 bases: TGTGCCAGCAGATTCCGACTAGCGTATTACAATGAGCAGTTCTTC.